The rows below give T cell receptor beta chains drawn from one sample of a study of blood T cells in healthy people across ages. TCRdb recomputed calls from the 5' RACE reads with MiXCR, one row per CDR3 protein. Among 850,000 to 1,000,000 distinct CDR3 sequences listed, approximately 49% were seen once. Sequencing was performed on blood. The receptors stem from a man aged 25-40 years in good health. Each CDR3 is given with its conserved first and last residue. A D gene is named only where the DNA matches it firmly. For some rows the clone size is stated as once, few or many, or as a class when expanded; others skip it.

cdr3_nt	cdr3_aa	d_call	v_call	j_call	clone_size
TGTGCCAGCAGTCCCTATCTCTACGAGCAGTACTTC	CASSPYLYEQYF	.	TRBV12-3/TRBV12-4	TRBJ2-7	few
TGTGCCAGCGCCCTAGGGACAGCGGCCAAAAACATTCAGTACTTC	CASALGTAAKNIQYF	TRBD1	TRBV9	TRBJ2-4	.
TGTGCCAGCAGCAAAAAGGTGGCGACGGGAACCTACGAGCAGTACTTC	CASSKKVATGTYEQYF	.	TRBV14	TRBJ2-7	few
TGTGCCAGCAGCCCGTCCGGGACAGCCGGGACGGGAGCGGATACGCAGTATTTT	CASSPSGTAGTGADTQYF	.	TRBV9	TRBJ2-3	few
TGTGCCAGCAGCTTAGGTCGGGGGCCCACAGATACGCAGTATTTT	CASSLGRGPTDTQYF	.	TRBV7-2	TRBJ2-3	few
TGTGCCAGCAGTTCCCGACGGAACTACGAGCAGTACTTC	CASSSRRNYEQYF	.	TRBV6-5	TRBJ2-7	.
TGCAGCGTTTCGGGGACAGGGAGGACAGATACGCAGTATTTT	CSVSGTGRTDTQYF	TRBD1	TRBV29-1	TRBJ2-3	few
TGTGCCAGCAGGGTTCTGGATTCACCCCTCCACTTT	CASRVLDSPLHF	.	TRBV12-3/TRBV12-4	TRBJ1-6	.
TGTGCCAGCAAAGACAGGGGCGGCACAGATACGCAGTATTTT	CASKDRGGTDTQYF	TRBD1	TRBV6-1	TRBJ2-3	.
TGTGCCATCAGGGGTAGGGGAGACCAGCCCCAGCATTTT	CAIRGRGDQPQHF	.	TRBV10-3	TRBJ1-5	.
TGTGCCAGCAGCTTAGGTGGGACACCCTCAGGGGCTTTCTTT	CASSLGGTPSGAFF	.	TRBV7-8	TRBJ1-1	few
TGCGTCAGCAGAACCGGGACTAAGGTTCCAGATACGCAGTATTTT	CVSRTGTKVPDTQYF	TRBD2	TRBV5-1	TRBJ2-3	.
TGCGCCAGCAGCCAACTGCGCGGCGAGACCCAGTACTTC	CASSQLRGETQYF	.	TRBV4-1	TRBJ2-5	.
TGTGCCAGCAGCCCGCCCCCTAAGGATGAGCAGTTCTTC	CASSPPPKDEQFF	.	TRBV7-9	TRBJ2-1	once
TGTGCCATCGCACAGGGGGCATCCTACGAGCAGTACTTC	CAIAQGASYEQYF	TRBD1	TRBV10-3	TRBJ2-7	.
TGCAGTGCTAGTCCGACAGGGACCTACGAGCAGTACTTC	CSASPTGTYEQYF	TRBD1	TRBV20-1	TRBJ2-7	few
TGTGCCAGCAGGACCGGGACAGGGGGCTACAATGAGCAGTTCTTC	CASRTGTGGYNEQFF	TRBD1	TRBV2	TRBJ2-1	few
TGTGCCGGCAGCTTAGCGCCTGGGACTATCAACAATGAGCAGTTCTTC	CAGSLAPGTINNEQFF	TRBD2	TRBV7-2	TRBJ2-1	.
TGCAGTGCTAGGGAGACAGGGGGGGGTCGTGAGCAGTACTTC	CSARETGGGREQYF	TRBD1	TRBV20-1	TRBJ2-7	.
TGTGCCAGCAGCTTTGGGGACAGCACATTTGGGGCCAACGTCCTGACTTTC	CASSFGDSTFGANVLTF	TRBD1	TRBV7-9	TRBJ2-6	.
TGTGCCATCCGCAAGCGAAGCTCCTACGAGCAGTACTTC	CAIRKRSSYEQYF	.	TRBV7-9	TRBJ2-7	.
TGCAGTGCTGGTCGGGACAGGCTTAATTCACCCCTCCACTTT	CSAGRDRLNSPLHF	TRBD1	TRBV20-1	TRBJ1-6	.
TGTGCCAGCAGTGCCCGCGGGGGGGCGACCTCTAGGACTGGCAATCAGCCCCAGCATTTT	CASSARGGATSRTGNQPQHF	.	TRBV27	TRBJ1-5	few
TGTGCCAGCAGCTCCTACAGGGTCGACAATGAGCAGTTCTTC	CASSSYRVDNEQFF	.	TRBV7-2	TRBJ2-1	.
TGTGCCACCAGGTTGGGGGCAGGGGGCACTAGCACAGATACGCAGTATTTT	CATRLGAGGTSTDTQYF	TRBD1	TRBV24-1	TRBJ2-3	once
TGTGCCAGCACCATTCAAGGGGGAAGCTACGAGCAGTACTTC	CASTIQGGSYEQYF	.	TRBV7-2	TRBJ2-7	few
TGTGCCAGCGCCCTAGCCGGGACTAACTACGAGCAGTACTTC	CASALAGTNYEQYF	TRBD2	TRBV6-5	TRBJ2-7	few
TGTGCCAGCTCGTCCGACAGCGTGACTGAAGCTTTCTTT	CASSSDSVTEAFF	.	TRBV18	TRBJ1-1	.
TGTGCCAGCAGTTACTCGCCGACAGGGCTCATGAACACTGAAGCTTTCTTT	CASSYSPTGLMNTEAFF	TRBD1	TRBV6-5	TRBJ1-1	.
TGTGCCAGCATTCTGGGGGGGCTCGGCACAGATACGCAGTATTTT	CASILGGLGTDTQYF	.	TRBV12-3/TRBV12-4	TRBJ2-3	.
TGTGCCAGCAACAAACAGGGACCAGCCAAAAACATTCAGTACTTC	CASNKQGPAKNIQYF	.	TRBV6-1	TRBJ2-4	.
TGTGCCAGCAGCCAGGAAAGGGAGAGAGGAAACACCATATATTTT	CASSQERERGNTIYF	.	TRBV4-2	TRBJ1-3	.
TGTGCCAGCAGCGACTCCAATACTAGCTTAGCGGAGACCCAGTACTTC	CASSDSNTSLAETQYF	.	TRBV9	TRBJ2-5	few
TGCGCCAGCAGTGAGGGACCCAAGGAAGAGACCCAGTACTTC	CASSEGPKEETQYF	.	TRBV10-2	TRBJ2-5	few
TGTGCCAGCACCCCAAACTACGAGCAGTACTTC	CASTPNYEQYF	.	TRBV7-9	TRBJ2-7	few
TGTGCCAGCAGCTTATTAGGACTAGCGGGGGGTGAGGACGAGCAGTACTTC	CASSLLGLAGGEDEQYF	TRBD2	TRBV7-3	TRBJ2-7	.
TGTGCCAGCAGCACGCCGGGACGTTTGGACGAGCAGTACTTC	CASSTPGRLDEQYF	.	TRBV5-6	TRBJ2-7	few
TGTGCCAGCAGTACACCGGGAGCTGAAGCTTTCTTT	CASSTPGAEAFF	.	TRBV6-2/TRBV6-3	TRBJ1-1	few